Listed below are T cell receptor beta chains from one sample, sequenced in a study of blood T cell repertoires in COVID-19. The data were produced by immunoSEQ multiplex PCR, yet TCRdb's version contains in-frame clones alone and is incomplete. The data hold roughly 240,000 clones, with 85% to 90% observed a single time. The specimen sequenced was PBMCs or T cells enriched from blood (not recorded which). The receptor source for this set is a man between 50 and 59 years old who had been exposed to COVID-19. Each CDR3 is given with its conserved first and last residue. The order of the fields is CDR3 length, clone size, D gene, J gene, V gene, CDR3 protein, CDR3 DNA. A D gene is named only where the DNA matches it firmly. Rows may omit the clone size; those that give it use once, few, many or a size class.

CDR3 length: 14
clone size: .
D gene: .
J gene: TRBJ2-5
V gene: TRBV30
CDR3 protein: CAWLPGLRQETQYF
CDR3 DNA: TGTGCCTGGTTGCCAGGGCTACGGCAAGAGACCCAGTACTTC

CDR3 length: 12
clone size: .
D gene: .
J gene: TRBJ2-5
V gene: TRBV2
CDR3 protein: CASRDRRSAQYF
CDR3 DNA: TGTGCCAGCAGGGATCGCAGGTCGGCCCAGTACTTC

CDR3 length: 15
clone size: .
D gene: .
J gene: TRBJ2-1
V gene: TRBV5-1
CDR3 protein: CASSLEQLQYNEQFF
CDR3 DNA: TGCGCCAGCAGCTTGGAACAGCTACAATACAATGAGCAGTTCTTC

CDR3 length: 16
clone size: .
D gene: TRBD1
J gene: TRBJ2-1
V gene: TRBV7-9
CDR3 protein: CASSLAVGQGVNEQFF
CDR3 DNA: TGTGCCAGCAGCTTAGCGGTGGGACAGGGGGTCAATGAGCAGTTCTTC

CDR3 length: 16
clone size: .
D gene: TRBD1
J gene: TRBJ1-2
V gene: TRBV5-1
CDR3 protein: CASRPGTGEVNYGYTF
CDR3 DNA: TGCGCCAGCAGACCCGGGACAGGAGAGGTAAACTATGGCTACACCTTC

CDR3 length: 18
clone size: .
D gene: TRBD1
J gene: TRBJ2-6
V gene: TRBV4-2
CDR3 protein: CASSQAGQGASGANVLTF
CDR3 DNA: TGTGCCAGCAGCCAAGCGGGACAGGGGGCCTCTGGGGCCAACGTCCTGACTTTC

CDR3 length: 15
clone size: .
D gene: .
J gene: TRBJ1-4
V gene: TRBV5-1
CDR3 protein: CASSLDPQGGEKLFF
CDR3 DNA: TGCGCCAGCAGCTTGGACCCCCAGGGTGGGGAAAAACTGTTTTTT

CDR3 length: 14
clone size: .
D gene: .
J gene: TRBJ1-1
V gene: TRBV5-5
CDR3 protein: CASSLGGLDTEAFF
CDR3 DNA: TGTGCCAGCAGCTTGGGAGGGTTAGACACTGAAGCTTTCTTT

CDR3 length: 13
clone size: .
D gene: .
J gene: TRBJ1-2
V gene: TRBV7-6
CDR3 protein: CASSSYRVGGYTF
CDR3 DNA: TGTGCCAGCAGCTCCTACAGGGTTGGTGGCTACACCTTC

CDR3 length: 15
clone size: .
D gene: TRBD1
J gene: TRBJ2-5
V gene: TRBV19
CDR3 protein: CASSLTTGGFETQYF
CDR3 DNA: TGTGCCAGTAGTCTGACGACAGGGGGCTTCGAGACCCAGTACTTC

CDR3 length: 14
clone size: .
D gene: TRBD1
J gene: TRBJ2-1
V gene: TRBV7-9
CDR3 protein: CASSLNRGDNEQFF
CDR3 DNA: TGTGCCAGCAGCCTCAACAGGGGAGACAATGAGCAGTTCTTC

CDR3 length: 11
clone size: once
D gene: .
J gene: TRBJ1-2
V gene: TRBV1
CDR3 protein: CTSSQDLGYTF
CDR3 DNA: TGCACCAGCAGCCAAGACCTCGGCTACACCTTC

CDR3 length: 17
clone size: .
D gene: TRBD1
J gene: TRBJ2-3
V gene: TRBV7-9
CDR3 protein: CASSYLQGQGITDTQYF
CDR3 DNA: TGTGCCAGCAGCTATCTCCAGGGACAGGGGATCACAGATACGCAGTATTTT

CDR3 length: 15
clone size: once
D gene: TRBD2
J gene: TRBJ2-3
V gene: TRBV2
CDR3 protein: CASSPTSGATDTQYF
CDR3 DNA: TGTGCCAGCAGTCCGACTAGCGGGGCCACAGATACGCAGTATTTT

CDR3 length: 12
clone size: once
D gene: .
J gene: TRBJ2-1
V gene: TRBV5-1
CDR3 protein: CASSRDLNEQFF
CDR3 DNA: TGCGCCAGCAGCCGCGACTTGAATGAGCAGTTCTTC

CDR3 length: 13
clone size: .
D gene: .
J gene: TRBJ1-1
V gene: TRBV5-5
CDR3 protein: CASSLKTGTEAFF
CDR3 DNA: TGTGCCAGCAGCTTGAAGACAGGAACTGAAGCTTTCTTT

CDR3 length: 17
clone size: .
D gene: TRBD1
J gene: TRBJ1-5
V gene: TRBV2
CDR3 protein: CASSEEGQEYSNQPQHF
CDR3 DNA: TGTGCCAGCAGTGAAGAGGGACAGGAGTATAGCAATCAGCCCCAGCATTTT

CDR3 length: 15
clone size: .
D gene: .
J gene: TRBJ1-6
V gene: TRBV13
CDR3 protein: CASSLGTGNNSPLHF
CDR3 DNA: TGTGCCAGCAGCTTAGGAACAGGAAATAATTCACCCCTCCACTTT

CDR3 length: 14
clone size: few
D gene: .
J gene: TRBJ1-3
V gene: TRBV5-1
CDR3 protein: CASSLQGSGNTIYF
CDR3 DNA: TGCGCCAGCAGCTTGCAGGGCTCTGGAAACACCATATATTTT

CDR3 length: 16
clone size: .
D gene: .
J gene: TRBJ2-1
V gene: TRBV7-3
CDR3 protein: CASSPQGLSSYNEQFF
CDR3 DNA: TGTGCCAGCAGCCCCCAAGGACTGTCTTCCTACAATGAGCAGTTCTTC

CDR3 length: 12
clone size: .
D gene: .
J gene: TRBJ1-6
V gene: TRBV28
CDR3 protein: CASSPEDRPLHF
CDR3 DNA: TGTGCCAGCAGTCCGGAGGACAGACCCCTCCACTTT

CDR3 length: 13
clone size: .
D gene: .
J gene: TRBJ1-1
V gene: TRBV30
CDR3 protein: CAWSGRGRAEAFF
CDR3 DNA: TGTGCCTGGAGCGGAAGGGGGAGGGCTGAAGCTTTCTTT

CDR3 length: 15
clone size: .
D gene: TRBD2
J gene: TRBJ2-1
V gene: TRBV6-1
CDR3 protein: CASSDPSGGAFEQFF
CDR3 DNA: TGTGCCAGCAGTGACCCTAGCGGGGGGGCTTTTGAGCAGTTCTTC

CDR3 length: 16
clone size: .
D gene: .
J gene: TRBJ2-3
V gene: TRBV5-1
CDR3 protein: CASSLDPLTSTDTQYF
CDR3 DNA: TGCGCCAGCAGCTTGGACCCTCTTACTAGCACAGATACGCAGTATTTT

CDR3 length: 14
clone size: .
D gene: TRBD1
J gene: TRBJ1-2
V gene: TRBV10-2
CDR3 protein: CASRTGVVDYGYTF
CDR3 DNA: TGCGCCAGCAGAACAGGGGTTGTGGACTATGGCTACACCTTC

CDR3 length: 15
clone size: .
D gene: TRBD1
J gene: TRBJ2-5
V gene: TRBV5-4
CDR3 protein: CASSLMGTASRTQYF
CDR3 DNA: TGTGCCAGCAGCTTGATGGGGACAGCAAGTCGGACCCAGTACTTC

CDR3 length: 12
clone size: .
D gene: .
J gene: TRBJ1-4
V gene: TRBV4-2
CDR3 protein: CASSEDAGKLFF
CDR3 DNA: TGTGCCAGCAGCGAGGATGCTGGAAAACTGTTTTTT

CDR3 length: 14
clone size: .
D gene: .
J gene: TRBJ2-3
V gene: TRBV18
CDR3 protein: CASSPSPSTDTQYF
CDR3 DNA: TGTGCCAGCTCACCTTCCCCTAGCACAGATACGCAGTATTTT

CDR3 length: 19
clone size: .
D gene: TRBD1
J gene: TRBJ1-2
V gene: TRBV7-6
CDR3 protein: CASSQQPLTGHFSNYGYTF
CDR3 DNA: TGTGCCAGCAGCCAGCAACCGCTGACAGGGCATTTCTCTAACTATGGCTACACCTTC

CDR3 length: 18
clone size: .
D gene: TRBD2
J gene: TRBJ2-5
V gene: TRBV18
CDR3 protein: CASSLLKREQSFGETQYF
CDR3 DNA: TGTGCCAGCTCACTTCTTAAGCGGGAGCAGAGCTTTGGAGAGACCCAGTACTTC

CDR3 length: 14
clone size: .
D gene: .
J gene: TRBJ2-2
V gene: TRBV19
CDR3 protein: CASSSQVGAGELFF
CDR3 DNA: TGTGCCAGTAGTTCACAGGTCGGTGCCGGGGAGCTGTTTTTT

CDR3 length: 14
clone size: .
D gene: TRBD1
J gene: TRBJ1-2
V gene: TRBV15
CDR3 protein: CATSSYRGYYGYTF
CDR3 DNA: TGTGCCACCAGCAGTTACAGGGGATACTATGGCTACACCTTC

CDR3 length: 18
clone size: once
D gene: TRBD2
J gene: TRBJ2-3
V gene: TRBV3-1/TRBV3-2
CDR3 protein: CASSRRGGLARVADTQYF
CDR3 DNA: TGTGCCAGCAGCCGCCGGGGGGGACTAGCGAGGGTAGCAGATACGCAGTATTTT

CDR3 length: 12
clone size: .
D gene: TRBD1
J gene: TRBJ1-1
V gene: TRBV3-1/TRBV3-2
CDR3 protein: CASSQSFQGAIF
CDR3 DNA: TGTGCCAGCAGCCAGAGTTTCCAGGGGGCTATCTTT

CDR3 length: 16
clone size: few
D gene: TRBD1
J gene: TRBJ2-2
V gene: TRBV2
CDR3 protein: CASSIYGTAISGELFF
CDR3 DNA: TGTGCCAGCAGTATTTACGGGACAGCGATCTCCGGGGAGCTGTTTTTT

CDR3 length: 17
clone size: .
D gene: TRBD2
J gene: TRBJ2-3
V gene: TRBV4-2
CDR3 protein: CASSQGPDRTSTNTQYF
CDR3 DNA: TGTGCCAGCAGCCAAGGACCCGACCGGACTAGCACAAATACGCAGTATTTT

CDR3 length: 16
clone size: .
D gene: .
J gene: TRBJ1-5
V gene: TRBV5-1
CDR3 protein: CASSSEGGLGNQPQHF
CDR3 DNA: TGCGCCAGCTCCTCGGAGGGAGGGTTGGGCAATCAGCCCCAGCATTTT

CDR3 length: 12
clone size: .
D gene: .
J gene: TRBJ1-1
V gene: TRBV28
CDR3 protein: CASSWGETEAFF
CDR3 DNA: TGTGCCAGCAGCTGGGGGGAAACTGAAGCTTTCTTT

CDR3 length: 13
clone size: .
D gene: .
J gene: TRBJ1-2
V gene: TRBV19
CDR3 protein: CASSIGSRNSYTF
CDR3 DNA: TGTGCCAGTAGTATAGGATCCCGCAACAGTTACACCTTC

CDR3 length: 17
clone size: .
D gene: .
J gene: TRBJ2-1
V gene: TRBV14
CDR3 protein: CASSQGGWLSSYNEQFF
CDR3 DNA: TGTGCCAGCAGCCAAGGAGGGTGGCTTAGCTCCTACAATGAGCAGTTCTTC

CDR3 length: 14
clone size: once
D gene: TRBD2
J gene: TRBJ2-5
V gene: TRBV7-6
CDR3 protein: CASSPGVAGETQYF
CDR3 DNA: TGTGCCAGCAGCCCCGGGGTAGCGGGAGAGACCCAGTACTTC

CDR3 length: 15
clone size: .
D gene: .
J gene: TRBJ1-3
V gene: TRBV7-2
CDR3 protein: CASSLNYGWRNTIYF
CDR3 DNA: TGTGCCAGCAGCTTAAACTACGGCTGGCGGAACACCATATATTTT

CDR3 length: 18
clone size: few
D gene: TRBD1
J gene: TRBJ2-6
V gene: TRBV6-2/TRBV6-3
CDR3 protein: CASSSDRVFFIGANVLTF
CDR3 DNA: TGTGCCAGCAGTTCTGACAGGGTTTTTTTTATCGGGGCCAACGTCCTGACTTTC

CDR3 length: 14
clone size: .
D gene: .
J gene: TRBJ1-2
V gene: TRBV3-1/TRBV3-2
CDR3 protein: CASSQDRVGYGYTF
CDR3 DNA: TGTGCCAGCAGCCAAGACAGGGTAGGGTATGGCTACACCTTC

CDR3 length: 18
clone size: few
D gene: TRBD2
J gene: TRBJ2-5
V gene: TRBV18
CDR3 protein: CASSPLRGTSGIQETQYF
CDR3 DNA: TGTGCCAGCTCACCACTTCGGGGGACTAGCGGGATACAAGAGACCCAGTACTTC

CDR3 length: 12
clone size: .
D gene: .
J gene: TRBJ1-2
V gene: TRBV7-3
CDR3 protein: CASSLKRVGYTF
CDR3 DNA: TGTGCCAGCAGCTTAAAGAGAGTTGGCTACACCTTC

CDR3 length: 16
clone size: .
D gene: TRBD1
J gene: TRBJ2-1
V gene: TRBV4-1
CDR3 protein: CASSLTSGTAYNEQFF
CDR3 DNA: TGCGCCAGCAGCCTCACCTCCGGGACAGCATACAATGAGCAGTTCTTC

CDR3 length: 14
clone size: once
D gene: TRBD1
J gene: TRBJ1-2
V gene: TRBV6-2/TRBV6-3
CDR3 protein: CASSSFTGGYGYTF
CDR3 DNA: TGTGCCAGCAGCTCTTTTACAGGGGGCTATGGCTACACCTTC

CDR3 length: 15
clone size: few
D gene: .
J gene: TRBJ1-6
V gene: TRBV6-2/TRBV6-3
CDR3 protein: CASSSIQGNNSPLHF
CDR3 DNA: TGTGCCAGCAGTTCGATACAGGGTAACAATTCACCCCTCCACTTT

CDR3 length: 14
clone size: .
D gene: .
J gene: TRBJ1-1
V gene: TRBV28
CDR3 protein: CASSRWDIFTEAFF
CDR3 DNA: TGTGCCAGCAGCCGTTGGGACATATTCACTGAAGCTTTCTTT

CDR3 length: 14
clone size: .
D gene: .
J gene: TRBJ1-5
V gene: TRBV7-2
CDR3 protein: CASSLTQVPGPQHF
CDR3 DNA: TGTGCCAGCAGCTTGACACAGGTGCCGGGGCCCCAGCATTTT

CDR3 length: 13
clone size: .
D gene: TRBD2
J gene: TRBJ2-5
V gene: TRBV30
CDR3 protein: CAWRGTNQETQYF
CDR3 DNA: TGTGCCTGGAGGGGGACTAACCAAGAGACCCAGTACTTC